This TCR beta chain appears in the sequencing data of a study of blood T cell repertoires in COVID-19 (dated by TCRdb to about 2020). With regard to the full study: The collaborator samples originated in the United States, Italy and Spain and spanned the acute and convalescent phases of COVID-19. Deeply sampled blood TCRbeta repertoires from subjects exposed to, actively infected with, or recovered from COVID-19 were included in the dataset. The prospective study material was composed of cDNA or gDNA derived from T cells, B-cell-depleted T cells, or PBMCs. Where available, HLA class I and class II types were taken from metadata supplied by the sample provider and were not determined by assay-based typing. Samples came from the ongoing ImmuneRACE study (first 160 participants) plus 1,254 subjects from 6 global collaborators. A de-identified subject ID, COVID-19 status, age in years and sex were almost always included in the sample metadata. The repertoires were made available in a free public database intended to serve as a resource for research on the immune response to SARS-CoV-2.

Notes on this clone: Its cognate antigen has yet to be identified. Base qualities are not recorded, but no much larger clone differs from it by a single base.

The CDR3 spans 14 residues, from the cysteine through the phenylalanine. CDR3 DNA only is kept here, 42 bases in frame from base 1. The germline V gene (reference sequence) specifies SEHNR as CDR1 and FQNEAQ as CDR2. V is shortened by 5 bases, J by 4 bases, and the region joining them spans 14 bases. In Seattle, one collaborating source enrolled patients while the infection was active and tracked those patients longitudinally over the course of disease. The collaborating institutions used their own protocols to collect whole blood in K2EDTA tubes. Collaborator samples were shipped for TCRbeta analysis as frozen whole blood, isolated PBMCs, or DNA extracted from either sample type. TCRbeta CDR3 regions were amplified from genomic DNA by means of the immunoSEQ Assay, a bias-controlled multiplex PCR. The authors processed their data as follows. The number of nucleated cells in each sample was estimated by amplification of reference gene primers within the assay. To quantify the absolute abundance of each unique TCRbeta CDR3 rearrangement, sequence reads were collapsed and filtered. For each sample, productive Simpson clonality was calculated as the square root of Simpson's diversity index over productive rearrangements. Sourced from immuneACCESS, this table was stored by TCRdb with only in-frame sequences that have V and J called. A share of the clones is absent; for the studies checked, an unresolved V gene accounts for under half, and the remainder has no known explanation. From that table come the V and J calls and clone size; the DNA was used to work out D and trimming. The sample includes fewer than 250,000 clones, with about nine tenths observed a single time. Around 0.9% of the sample is in the top ten clones.

Study-wide findings and limitations: How much clinical and demographic metadata was included differed by source and by participant, and the metadata was provided uncurated.

Recombination connected TRBV7-9 to TRBJ1-2; TRBD1 might be the D gene, on 6 matching bases. The sequence was obtained from a man younger than 40 with COVID-19, enrolled during active disease. Sequencing input: peripheral blood. The encoded CDR3 is CASSPQGSGYGYTF. The nucleotide sequence reads TGTGCCAGCAGCCCCCAGGGGAGTGGCTATGGCTACACCTTC. Beyond the CDR3, the reference TRBV7-9 and TRBJ1-2 genes provide the residues; the full variable domain reads: DTGVSQNPRHKITKRGQNVTFRCDPISEHNRLYWYRQTLGQGPEFLTYFQNEAQLEKSRLLSDRFSAERPKGSFSTLEIQRTEQGDSAMYLCASSPQGSGYGYTFGSGTRLTVV.